This T cell receptor beta chain was sequenced for a study of blood T cell repertoires in COVID-19. This CDR3 region has 16 residues. This clone has a single count. Here immunoSEQ multiplex PCR was the method, and the copy in TCRdb shows in-frame clones only, minus some. The sample contains a few hundred thousand clones, 80% to 85% of which appear only once. This sequence was found in a man aged 35 to 55 who had been exposed to COVID-19. Sequencing was performed on PBMCs or T cells enriched from blood (not recorded which). The chain recombines TRBV12-1 with TRBJ2-5; the DNA was not compared with TRBD1, the D call given in the table. TRBV12-1 is marked as a pseudogene. DNA for the CDR3: TGTGCCAGCAGCTTACGACGAACAGGGTCCCAAGAGACCCAGTACTTC. Its translation is CASSLRRTGSQETQYF.